This T cell receptor (beta chain) was profiled in a study of identical twins. This clonotype turned up a few times. Its antigen is unknown. Overall study findings and caveats: Findings depended on cross-sectional statistics rather than tracking the same donors. While abundant cord blood beta clonotypes carried fewer insertions, memory repertoires showed no such pattern. The study found weaker excess twin sharing in beta out-of-frame sequences.

TCRdb re-derived calls from the 5' RACE reads in MiXCR, one entry per CDR3 protein. Of 690,000 or so distinct CDR3 sequences in the sample, less than 10% were seen once. These records were also assigned to another study, of yellow fever vaccine responses in identical twins. In that study: The authors reported partly convergent, partly personalized vaccine responses in identical twins.

What was sequenced was PBMCs. This clonotype was obtained from a woman between 18 and 29 years old in good health.

CDR3 in DNA: TGTGCCAGCAGCCAGTTAGGGGGGACTGGTGAGCAGTACTTC. Its translation: CASSQLGGTGEQYF. The V gene is TRBV9, the J gene TRBJ2-7; D is possibly TRBD1 or TRBD2 (6 bases each). CDR3 size: 14 residues. The germline gives CDR1 SGDLS, CDR2 YYNGEE. The V end lost 4 bases, the J end lost 7 bases, and 18 bases lay between the germline ends.